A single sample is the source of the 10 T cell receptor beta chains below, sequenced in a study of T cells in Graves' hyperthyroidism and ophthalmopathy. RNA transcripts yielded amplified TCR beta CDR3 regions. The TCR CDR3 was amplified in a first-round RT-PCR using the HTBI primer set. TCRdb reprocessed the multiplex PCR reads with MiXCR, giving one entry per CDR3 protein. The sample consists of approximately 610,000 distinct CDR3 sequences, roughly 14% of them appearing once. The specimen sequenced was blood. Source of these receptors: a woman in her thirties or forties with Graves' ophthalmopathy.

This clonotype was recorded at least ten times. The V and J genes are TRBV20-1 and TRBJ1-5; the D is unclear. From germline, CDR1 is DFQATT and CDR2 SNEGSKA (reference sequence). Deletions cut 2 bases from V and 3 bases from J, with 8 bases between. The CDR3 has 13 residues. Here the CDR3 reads CSARPGDNQPQHF. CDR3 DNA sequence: TGCAGTGCTAGACCCGGGGACAATCAGCCCCAGCATTTT.

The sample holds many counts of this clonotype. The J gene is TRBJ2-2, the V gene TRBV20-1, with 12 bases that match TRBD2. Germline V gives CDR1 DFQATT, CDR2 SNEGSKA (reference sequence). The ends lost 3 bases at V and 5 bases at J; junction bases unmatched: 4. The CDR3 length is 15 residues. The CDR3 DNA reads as TGCAGTGCTAGGCCTAGCGGGAGGGGTACCGGGGAGCTGTTTTTT. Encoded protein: CSARPSGRGTGELFF.

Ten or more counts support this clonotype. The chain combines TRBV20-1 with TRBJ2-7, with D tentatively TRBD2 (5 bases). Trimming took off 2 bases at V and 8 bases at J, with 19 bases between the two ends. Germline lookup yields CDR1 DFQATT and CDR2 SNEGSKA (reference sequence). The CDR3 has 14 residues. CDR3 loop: CSARKDPDSPQQYF. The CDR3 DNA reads TGCAGTGCTAGAAAAGACCCGGACTCCCCTCAGCAGTACTTC.

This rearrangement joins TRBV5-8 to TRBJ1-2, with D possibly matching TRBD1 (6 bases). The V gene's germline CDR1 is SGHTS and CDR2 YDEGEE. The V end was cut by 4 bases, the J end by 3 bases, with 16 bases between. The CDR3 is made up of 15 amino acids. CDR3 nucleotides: TGTGCCAGCAGCCCCGCGGGATGGGGGCACTATGGCTACACCTTC. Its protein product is CASSPAGWGHYGYTF.

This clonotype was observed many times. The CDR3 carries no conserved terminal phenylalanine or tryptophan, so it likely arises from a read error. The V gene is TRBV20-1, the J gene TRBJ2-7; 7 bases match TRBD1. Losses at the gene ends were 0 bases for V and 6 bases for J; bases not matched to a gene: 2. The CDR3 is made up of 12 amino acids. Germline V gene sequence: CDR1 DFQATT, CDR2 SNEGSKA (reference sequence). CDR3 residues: CSAREQGVEQYL. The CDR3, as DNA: TGCAGTGCTAGAGAGCAGGGGGTCGAGCAGTACCTC.

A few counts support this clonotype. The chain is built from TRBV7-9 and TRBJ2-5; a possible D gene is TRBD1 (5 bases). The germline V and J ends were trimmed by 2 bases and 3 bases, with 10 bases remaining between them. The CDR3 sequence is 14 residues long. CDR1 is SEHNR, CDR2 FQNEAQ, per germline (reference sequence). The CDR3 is CASSLSSTEETQYF. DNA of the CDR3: TGTGCCAGCAGCTTAAGCTCGACAGAAGAGACCCAGTACTTC. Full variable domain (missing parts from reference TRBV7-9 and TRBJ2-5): DTGVSQNPRHKITKRGQNVTFRCDPISEHNRLYWYRQTLGQGPEFLTYFQNEAQLEKSRLLSDRFSAERPKGSFSTLEIQRTEQGDSAMYLCASSLSSTEETQYFGPGTRLLVL.

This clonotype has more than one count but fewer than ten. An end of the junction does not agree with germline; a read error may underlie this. The DNA of the CDR3 is TGTGCCATCAGTGAAGGGACGAGGTGGGCCCAGTACTTC. It is translated as CAISEGTRWAQYF. The chain links TRBV6-1 to TRBJ2-5, with D tentatively TRBD1 or TRBD2 (5 bases each). The CDR3 length is 13 residues. The germline gives CDR1 MNHNS, CDR2 SASEGT.

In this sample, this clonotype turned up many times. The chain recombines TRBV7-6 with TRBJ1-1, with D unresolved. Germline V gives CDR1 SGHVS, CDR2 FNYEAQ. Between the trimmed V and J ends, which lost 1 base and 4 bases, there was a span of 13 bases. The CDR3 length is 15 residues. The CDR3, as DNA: TGTGCCAGCAGCTTAGAGCCGGGTTCTGTCACTGAAGCTTTCTTT. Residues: CASSLEPGSVTEAFF.

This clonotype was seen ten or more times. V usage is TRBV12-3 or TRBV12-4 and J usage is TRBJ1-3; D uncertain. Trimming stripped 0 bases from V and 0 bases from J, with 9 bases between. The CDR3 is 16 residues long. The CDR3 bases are TGTGCCAGCAGTTTAGCCCCAGGCCGCTCTGGAAACACCATATATTTT. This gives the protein CASSLAPGRSGNTIYF.

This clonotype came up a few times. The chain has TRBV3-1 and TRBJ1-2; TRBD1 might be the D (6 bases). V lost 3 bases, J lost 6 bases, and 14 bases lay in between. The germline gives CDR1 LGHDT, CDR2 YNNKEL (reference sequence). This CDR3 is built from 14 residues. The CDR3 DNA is TGTGCCAGCAGCCAGATGACAGGTGGCAATGGCTACACCTTC. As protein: CASSQMTGGNGYTF.